The 16 T cell receptor beta chains below come from one sample, sequenced in a study of OX40 agonist ivuxolimab in advanced cancers. Libraries were constructed by the immunoSEQ multiplex PCR assay. TCRdb stores this immuneACCESS table with in-frame sequences only. Part of the clones is absent; in the studies checked, under half of the shortfall reflects unresolved V genes, and no reason is known for the rest. This sample is represented by about 100,000 clones; 90% of them were singletons. In total, the top ten clones hold 1.5% to 2% of the sample. The specimen was CD4+ or CD8+ T cells sorted from blood, collected in a trial of the OX40 agonist ivuxolimab. Receptor source: an adult with an advanced solid tumor such as melanoma, head and neck, liver or kidney cancer.

The gene calls are TRBV10-3 and TRBJ1-4, with TRBD1 matching 7 bases. Germline CDR1 and CDR2: ENHRY and SYGVKD. J gave up 7 bases and V 2 bases, and 7 bases lay outside the gene matches. The CDR3 is 15 amino acids. The CDR3 DNA reads TGTGCCATCAGTGAGCCCGGCAGGGGGACTGAAAAACTGTTTTTT. Translating gives CAISEPGRGTEKLFF.

The chain carries TRBV5-1 and TRBJ2-7, with D perhaps matching TRBD1 or TRBD2 (5 bases each). V lost 1 base and J 2 bases, leaving 13 bases between the germline ends. The CDR3 covers 15 residues. The germline V gene has CDR1 SGHRS and CDR2 YFSETQ. CDR3 residues: CASSLRPGSTYEQYF. Written as DNA, the CDR3 is TGCGCCAGCAGCTTGCGCCCAGGGAGCACCTACGAGCAGTACTTC.

V is TRBV19 and J is TRBJ2-7; 7 bases match TRBD1. Germline CDR1 reads LNHDA; CDR2 reads SQIVND (reference sequence). The V and J ends lost 6 bases and 0 bases, in that order; junction bases with no gene match: 5. The CDR3 consists of 14 residues. CDR3 sequence (DNA): TGTGCCAGTAGGCTGACAGGGCACTCCTACGAGCAGTACTTC. This encodes CASRLTGHSYEQYF.

The chain couples TRBV10-3 to TRBJ2-6; D remains unclear. Trimming took off 4 bases at V and 0 bases at J, with 22 bases between the two ends. The CDR3 runs to 20 residues. From germline, CDR1 is ENHRY and CDR2 SYGVKD. CDR3 amino acids: CAISGGMWFTIFSGANVLTF. DNA for the CDR3: TGTGCCATCAGTGGGGGTATGTGGTTCACAATCTTCTCTGGGGCCAACGTCCTGACTTTC.

The rearrangement links TRBV30 to TRBJ1-6; no firm D call. The CDR3 is made up of 11 amino acids. The V gene lost 0 bases and the J gene lost 14 bases, with 8 bases spanning the gap. The V gene's germline CDR1 is GTSNPN and CDR2 SVGIG (reference sequence). The CDR3 nucleotides are TGTGCCTGGAGTGTAAATAACGCCCTCCACTTT. This codes for CAWSVNNALHF.

The chain recombines TRBV7-3 with TRBJ1-1; 7 bases align to TRBD1. The J segment lost 6 bases and the V segment lost 4 bases, leaving 8 bases of the junction unmatched. Germline V gene data show CDR1 as SGHTA and CDR2 as FQGTGA. The length of the CDR3 is 14 residues. CDR3 sequence: CASSSEQGSSEAFF. The CDR3 DNA is TGTGCCAGCAGCTCAGAACAGGGGTCCTCTGAAGCTTTCTTT.

This sequence joins TRBV2 and TRBJ2-7; 8 bases align to TRBD2. This CDR3 has 14 residues. Per the germline V gene, CDR1 is SNHLY and CDR2 is FYNNEI. Trimming removed 3 bases from V and 6 bases from J; junction bases left unmatched: 7. In DNA form, the CDR3 reads TGTGCCAGCAGTGAGGAAGCGGGAGTAACCGAGCAGTACTTC. Amino acid sequence: CASSEEAGVTEQYF.

The V gene is TRBV11-3, the J gene TRBJ1-4, with D unresolved. The germline gives CDR1 SGHNT, CDR2 YENEEA. Trimming cost V 6 bases and J 7 bases, with 18 bases left between them. CDR3 length equals 15 residues. The CDR3 is CASSSQNRGSEKLFF. CDR3 nucleotides: TGTGCCAGCAGTTCTCAAAACCGGGGTAGTGAAAAACTGTTTTTT. The whole variable domain, filled in from reference TRBV11-3 and TRBJ1-4, reads EAGVVQSPRYKIIEKKQPVAFWCNPISGHNTLYWYLQNLGQGPELLIRYENEEAVDDSQLPKDRFSAERLKGVDSTLKIQPAELGDSAVYLCASSSQNRGSEKLFFGSGTQLSVL.

This clone was recorded only once. This chain joins TRBV29-1 and TRBJ2-7; D is perhaps TRBD1 or TRBD2 (5 bases each). From germline, CDR1 is SQVTM and CDR2 ANQGSEA. The V end was cut by 4 bases, the J end by 6 bases, with 7 bases between. The CDR3 covers 10 residues. The CDR3 DNA reads TGCAGCGTTGGGGGGAGCGAGCAGTACTTC. The encoded protein is CSVGGSEQYF.

The chain carries TRBV10-3 and TRBJ2-3; TRBD2 is a possible D gene (5 bases). The CDR3 runs to 14 residues. Germline V gene lookup returns CDR1 ENHRY and CDR2 SYGVKD. Trimming took 6 bases from V and 0 from J, leaving 10 bases between them. CDR3 amino acids: CAISRTSSTDTQYF. The DNA of the CDR3 is TGTGCCATCAGCCGGACTTCAAGCACAGATACGCAGTATTTT.

This sequence joins TRBV10-3 and TRBJ1-5; TRBD1 matches at 9 bases. Germline-derived CDR1 and CDR2 are ENHRY and SYGVKD. V was pared by 10 bases and J by 5 bases, with 6 bases of the junction left unmatched. The CDR3 spans 13 residues. CDR3 sequence (DNA): TGTGCCAGTCGACAGGGGGGAGATCAGCCCCAGCATTTT. Residues: CASRQGGDQPQHF.

This clone was detected only once. This chain connects TRBV7-3 to TRBJ2-7; no clear D. This CDR3 has 13 residues. V was pared by 2 bases and J by 3 bases, with 8 bases between. Looked up from germline, CDR1 is SGHTA and CDR2 is FQGTGA. The CDR3 region is CASSLVGGYEQYF. The CDR3 coding sequence is TGTGCCAGCAGCTTAGTAGGTGGCTACGAGCAGTACTTC.

This chain connects TRBV7-2 to TRBJ2-7; either TRBD1 or TRBD2 may supply D (6 bases each). V dropped 1 base and J dropped 1 base, with 11 bases sitting between them. Germline loops: CDR1 SGHTA, CDR2 FQGNSA. This CDR3 contains 15 residues. CDR3 loop: CASSLEGGSSYEQYF. The CDR3, as DNA: TGTGCCAGCAGCTTAGAGGGGGGATCATCCTACGAGCAGTACTTC. Combining the CDR3 with reference TRBV7-2 and TRBJ2-7 gives the whole variable domain GAGVSQSPSNKVTEKGKDVELRCDPISGHTALYWYRQSLGQGLEFLIYFQGNSAPDKSGLPSDRFSAERTGGSVSTLTIQRTQQEDSAVYLCASSLEGGSSYEQYFGPGTRLTVT.

This clone was picked up a small number of times. J is TRBJ1-4 and V is TRBV7-2, with 7 bases aligning to TRBD1. Per germline, CDR1 SGHTA and CDR2 FQGNSA. The CDR3 runs to 15 residues. Trimming took 5 bases from V and 6 from J; bases not matched to a gene: 9. The CDR3 loop reads CASSVYRGNDEKLFF. The DNA of the CDR3 is TGTGCCAGCAGCGTCTACAGGGGAAACGATGAAAAACTGTTTTTT. Full variable domain (rest looked up from reference TRBV7-2 and TRBJ1-4): GAGVSQSPSNKVTEKGKDVELRCDPISGHTALYWYRQSLGQGLEFLIYFQGNSAPDKSGLPSDRFSAERTGGSVSTLTIQRTQQEDSAVYLCASSVYRGNDEKLFFGSGTQLSVL.

The rearrangement joins TRBV2 to TRBJ1-5; D call uncertain. The V end was cut by 7 bases, the J end by 5 bases, with 12 bases between. In germline, CDR1 is SNHLY, CDR2 FYNNEI. The CDR3 sequence is 13 residues long. The CDR3 DNA reads as TGTGCCAGCAACCCTAAAGCGGATCAGCCCCAGCATTTT. This translates into CASNPKADQPQHF.

The chain carries TRBV19 and TRBJ1-3; D gene ambiguous. The CDR3 runs 13 residues. Trimming pared 6 bases from V and 3 bases from J, leaving 9 bases between. Per the germline V gene, CDR1 is LNHDA and CDR2 is SQIVND (reference sequence). CDR3 DNA: TGTGCCAGTAGGCGGGAAAATGGAAACACCATATATTTT. Amino acid sequence: CASRRENGNTIYF.